The clone carrying this TCR beta chain appeared a few times. Researchers attached unique molecular identifiers to individual cDNA molecules. TCRdb called the 5' RACE reads again in MiXCR, with one record for every CDR3 protein. The table includes approximately 70,000 distinct CDR3 sequences, about 11% detected once. Looked up from germline, CDR1 is SEHNR and CDR2 is FQNEAQ (reference sequence). Trimming pared 5 bases from V and 0 bases from J, leaving 13 bases between. This CDR3 has 16 amino acids. This entry is derived from a study of early T cells in non-severe SARS-CoV-2 infection. Study overall: The chains were unpaired, and the sequenced material was bulk RNA from unsorted whole blood.

Sequenced material: whole blood. This TCR derives from an adult who was a healthcare worker with PCR-confirmed SARS-CoV-2 infection or an uninfected control (not recorded which). V is TRBV7-9 and J is TRBJ1-4; D is unclear. The CDR3 DNA reads TGTGCCAGCAGCGAAACCGGGCCACCAACTAATGAAAAACTGTTTTTT. This codes for CASSETGPPTNEKLFF.